These 18 T cell receptor beta chains were sequenced from one sample in a study of blood T cell repertoires in COVID-19. Assay: immunoSEQ multiplex PCR; the TCRdb copy retains only in-frame clones and omits some. The sample carries approximately 450,000 clones, around 89% recorded once. The sequencing sample was made of peripheral blood. These receptors were collected from a young woman with acute or convalescent COVID-19.

The CDR3 loop is CASSLSPGQGFNEKLFF. The CDR3 region has the DNA TGTGCCAGCAGCCTTAGCCCGGGACAGGGGTTTAATGAAAAACTGTTTTTT. The chain couples TRBV7-9 to TRBJ1-4, with 10 bases that match TRBD1. V gave up 5 bases and J gave up 4 bases; unmatched junction bases: 10. Germline V CDR1 and CDR2: SEHNR, FQNEAQ (reference sequence). The CDR3 is made up of 17 amino acids.

This CDR3 is CASSQDGAFTDTQYF. CDR3 nucleotides: TGTGCCAGCAGCCAAGACGGAGCGTTCACAGATACGCAGTATTTT. The V gene is TRBV3-1 (or the pseudogene TRBV3-2), the J gene TRBJ2-3; D not certain. The V gene's germline CDR1 is LGHDT and CDR2 YNNKEL (reference sequence). Trimming left V 0 bases short and J 2 bases short, with 9 bases between. The CDR3 loop spans 15 amino acids.

This clone appeared a single time. V gene TRBV6-5 combines with J gene TRBJ2-4, with a tentative D call TRBD2 (6 bases). Deletions cut 0 bases from V and 8 bases from J, with 8 bases between. Per germline, CDR1 MNHEY and CDR2 SVGAGI. The CDR3 runs to 13 residues. The CDR3 region is CASSYSPGDIQYF. CDR3 coding DNA: TGTGCCAGCAGTTACTCGCCGGGGGACATTCAGTACTTC.

The CDR3 sequence: CASREPRGTGTSGANVLTF. The CDR3, as DNA: TGTGCCAGCAGGGAGCCTCGGGGGACAGGGACATCTGGGGCCAACGTCCTGACTTTC. This chain joins TRBV2 and TRBJ2-6, with TRBD1 identical over 9 bases. Unmatched junction bases numbered 13, after V lost 6 bases and J lost 1 base. This CDR3 is 19 amino acids long. Germline lookup yields CDR1 SNHLY and CDR2 FYNNEI.

This chain joins TRBV5-4 and TRBJ2-7; TRBD2 might be the D (6 bases). The CDR3 is 16 amino acids. In germline, CDR1 is SGHNT, CDR2 YYREEE (reference sequence). V was shortened by 0 bases and J by 3 bases, with 16 bases between the two germline ends. The CDR3 nucleotides read TGTGCCAGCAGCTTGGCCGCGGGGTATAGGGACTACGAGCAGTACTTC. It yields the protein CASSLAAGYRDYEQYF.

Worth noting for this clone: Other DNA sequences of this sample code for an identical CDR3. The chain employs TRBV28 and TRBJ2-3; 9 positions agree with TRBD2. Germline V gives CDR1 MDHEN, CDR2 SYDVKM. CDR3 size: 15 residues. The trim removed 5 bases at V and 3 bases at J, leaving 6 bases unmatched. In nucleotides, the CDR3 is TGTGCCAGCAGTCAAGCGGGGGGCCATACAGATACGCAGTATTTT. This sequence encodes CASSQAGGHTDTQYF.

The genes are TRBV11-3 and TRBJ1-3, with D possibly matching TRBD1 (6 bases). Trimming removed 1 base at V and 2 bases at J, with 9 bases between. The CDR3 has 15 amino acids. Germline CDR1 reads SGHNT; CDR2 reads YENEEA. CDR3 DNA sequence: TGTGCCAGCAGCTTAGGGACAGACCCTGGAAACACCATATATTTT. Translated, it gives CASSLGTDPGNTIYF.

The rearrangement joins TRBV3-1 (or the pseudogene TRBV3-2) to TRBJ2-5; D possibly corresponds to TRBD2 (5 bases). There are 13 residues in the CDR3. Germline assignment: CDR1 LGHDT and CDR2 YNNKEL (reference sequence). The V end was cut by 1 base, the J end by 5 bases, with 8 bases between. CDR3: CASSQARGETQYF. The CDR3 nucleotides read TGTGCCAGCAGCCAAGCCCGCGGGGAGACCCAGTACTTC.

There are a few counts of this clone. CDR3 nucleotides: TGTGCCACCCTCCGGGACAGTACCATTGAAGCTTTCTTT. Translating gives CATLRDSTIEAFF. V gene TRBV28 combines with J gene TRBJ1-1, with 7 nucleotides matching TRBD1. V trimming: 10 bases; J trimming: 7 bases; junction bases outside the gene matches: 12. Germline CDR1 MDHEN, CDR2 SYDVKM. The CDR3 sequence is 13 residues long.

This clone was seen once. The V gene is TRBV7-2, the J gene TRBJ2-5, with 9 nucleotides matching TRBD1. CDR1 SGHTA and CDR2 FQGNSA come from the germline V gene. The CDR3 sequence is 15 residues long. V lost 0 bases and J lost 5; bases outside the gene matches: 4. The CDR3 is CASSLAGTGKETQYF. In DNA, the CDR3 is TGTGCCAGCAGCTTAGCGGGGACAGGGAAGGAGACCCAGTACTTC.

V gene TRBV6-6 combines with J gene TRBJ2-1; maybe TRBD2 (5 bases). Trimming shortened V by 5 bases and J by 5 bases, and 22 bases separated the two germline ends. This CDR3 spans 17 amino acids. CDR1 and CDR2 from the germline V gene are MNHNY and SVGAGI (reference sequence). DNA of the CDR3: TGTGCCAGCAGTCTCCCCCATACTAGGTCTGTGAACAATGAGCAGTTCTTC. Translating it yields CASSLPHTRSVNNEQFF.

The V call is TRBV7-8, the J call TRBJ2-7, with D possibly matching TRBD1 (5 bases). V lost 1 base and J 4 bases, leaving 11 bases between the germline ends. There are 14 residues in the CDR3. Looked up from germline, CDR1 is SGHVS and CDR2 is FQNEAQ. CDR3 sequence: CASSLERTPYEQYF. Here the CDR3 DNA reads TGTGCCAGCAGCTTAGAACGGACACCTTACGAGCAGTACTTC.

The V and J genes are TRBV9 and TRBJ1-1, with 9 bases that match TRBD1. The CDR3 contains 15 residues. Germline-derived CDR1 and CDR2 are SGDLS and YYNGEE. V trimming: 4 bases; J trimming: 1 base; junction bases outside the gene matches: 5. The CDR3 nucleotides read TGTGCCAGCAGCCCCTGGGACAGGGAGAACACTGAAGCTTTCTTT. It codes for CASSPWDRENTEAFF.

The rearrangement uses TRBV6-1 and TRBJ1-6; TRBD1 matches 8 bases. The CDR3 loop spans 16 amino acids. Unmatched junction bases numbered 5, after V lost 3 bases and J lost 4 bases. CDR1 and CDR2 from the germline V gene are MNHNS and SASEGT. CDR3 in amino acids: CASSDADRVYNSPLHF. Here the CDR3 DNA reads TGTGCCAGCAGTGACGCGGACAGGGTATATAATTCACCCCTCCACTTT.

The rearrangement links TRBV30 to TRBJ2-6; 7 bases align to TRBD1. Germline V gives CDR1 GTSNPN, CDR2 SVGIG (reference sequence). V shed 1 base, J shed 0 bases, and the junction held 6 bases outside the gene matches. This CDR3 is built from 17 residues. The CDR3, as DNA: TGTGCCTGGAGTGGTCCGGGACAGAGCTCTGGGGCCAACGTCCTGACTTTC. This codes for CAWSGPGQSSGANVLTF.

This chain joins TRBV7-2 and TRBJ2-5; TRBD2 is a possible D gene (5 bases). Germline V gene data show CDR1 as SGHTA and CDR2 as FQGNSA. Trimming stripped 1 base from V and 9 bases from J, with 6 bases between. The CDR3 contains 11 residues. As DNA, the CDR3 is TGTGCCAGCAGCTTAGGGGAGCCCCAGTACTTC. Translation gives CASSLGEPQYF. Using reference TRBV7-2 and TRBJ2-5 for the parts outside the CDR3, the full variable domain is GAGVSQSPSNKVTEKGKDVELRCDPISGHTALYWYRQSLGQGLEFLIYFQGNSAPDKSGLPSDRFSAERTGGSVSTLTIQRTQQEDSAVYLCASSLGEPQYFGPGTRLLVL.

To note about this clone: The sample carries other DNA sequences with the same CDR3. The chain has TRBV5-1 and TRBJ2-2, with 11 bases aligning to TRBD2. CDR1 is SGHRS, CDR2 YFSETQ, per germline. The CDR3 covers 15 residues. V was pared by 2 bases and J by 4 bases, with 1 base of the junction left unmatched. CDR3 protein: CASSFLAGGTGELFF. Written as DNA, the CDR3 is TGCGCCAGCAGCTTTCTAGCGGGGGGCACCGGGGAGCTGTTTTTT.

This clone was seen a few times. The chain carries TRBV6-4 and TRBJ1-6, with 9 bases matching TRBD1. There are 13 residues in the CDR3. V shed 6 bases, J shed 8 bases, and the junction held 2 bases outside the gene matches. Germline V gene sequence: CDR1 MRHNA, CDR2 SNTAGT. The CDR3 loop reads CASRDRGDSPLHF. The CDR3 DNA sequence: TGTGCCAGCAGGGACAGGGGTGATTCACCCCTCCACTTT.